One sample yielded the 21 T cell receptor beta chains listed below, sequenced in a study of molecular identifiers for immune sequencing clone quantification. TCRdb recomputed calls from the PCR reads with MiXCR, one row per CDR3 protein. The sample shows a few hundred thousand distinct CDR3 sequences, about 25% of them seen only once. Sequenced material: naive CD8+ T cells from blood, with Jurkat cell RNA spiked in. Subset in this sample: FACS-sorted CD8+CD4-CCR7+CD45RA+ naive T cells. The receptors shown here come from a human donor in good health. Some libraries in this study had Jurkat cell RNA spiked in.

The chain combines TRBV20-1 with TRBJ2-3; a weak D match, TRBD2 (6 bases). V was cut by 2 bases and J by 0 bases, with 9 bases left in between. CDR1 is DFQATT, CDR2 SNEGSKA, per germline (reference sequence). CDR3 size: 14 residues. Written as DNA, the CDR3 is TGCAGTGCTAGAACCGCGGGGAGCACAGATACGCAGTATTTT. Translated, it gives CSARTAGSTDTQYF.

This clonotype was picked up a small number of times. V is TRBV3-1 and J is TRBJ1-2, with TRBD1 identical over 9 bases. This CDR3 comprises 14 residues. Germline assignment: CDR1 LGHDT and CDR2 YNNKEL (reference sequence). With 4 bases clipped from V and 6 bases from J, the junction kept 6 bases outside the gene matches. The CDR3 bases are TGTGCCAGCAGCCCAAAGGGACAGGGTCATGGCTACACCTTC. Protein: CASSPKGQGHGYTF.

CDR3 residues: CASSSINSNYGYTF. CDR3 nucleotide sequence: TGTGCCAGCAGCTCTATAAATTCTAACTATGGCTACACCTTC. The J gene is TRBJ1-2, the V gene TRBV7-9; D not certain. CDR3 length equals 14 residues. Germline V gives CDR1 SEHNR, CDR2 FQNEAQ (reference sequence). Trimming shortened V by 4 bases and J by 0 bases, and 9 bases separated the two germline ends.

At least ten counts were recorded for this clonotype. V is TRBV7-9 and J is TRBJ2-7; tentative D call: TRBD2 (5 bases). The CDR3 runs to 14 residues. The germline CDR1 and CDR2 sequences are SEHNR and FQNEAQ (reference sequence). The V and J ends lost 4 bases and 2 bases respectively, with 12 bases between them. CDR3 sequence reads: CASSSKDWPYEQYF. The CDR3 DNA is TGTGCCAGCAGCTCAAAGGACTGGCCCTACGAGCAGTACTTC.

About this clonotype: This could be a read error, since a much larger clone is one nucleotide away. CDR3 protein: CASTPLLALMNTEAFF. CDR3 DNA sequence: TGTGCCAGCACTCCCCTCCTGGCCCTCATGAACACTGAAGCTTTCTTT. The gene calls are TRBV6-2 or TRBV6-3 and TRBJ1-1; D gene ambiguous. V dropped 7 bases and J dropped 0 bases, with 18 bases sitting between them. CDR1 and CDR2 from the germline V gene are MNHEY and SVGEGT. CDR3 length: 16 residues.

This clonotype was detected once. Relative to the germline gene, one junction end is altered; a read error may explain this. The chain carries TRBV6-1 and TRBJ2-5; D is uncertain. This CDR3 is built from 15 residues. CDR1 and CDR2 (germline): MNHNS, SASEGT. In DNA, the CDR3 is TGTGCCAGCATAGAACGCGCCGCCGGGCAAGAGGCCCAGTACTTC. The encoded protein is CASIERAAGQEAQYF.

The J gene is TRBJ2-1, the V gene TRBV7-9; unclear D gene. The CDR3 has 17 amino acids. V shed 0 bases and J shed 4 bases, with 16 bases lying between them. The germline V gene encodes CDR1 SEHNR and CDR2 FQNEAQ (reference sequence). The CDR3 coding sequence is TGTGCCAGCAGCTTAGCGGCCCAGGCCCCGAGGTACAATGAGCAGTTCTTC. Its translation is CASSLAAQAPRYNEQFF. Full variable domain (outside the CDR3, taken from reference TRBV7-9 and TRBJ2-1): DTGVSQNPRHKITKRGQNVTFRCDPISEHNRLYWYRQTLGQGPEFLTYFQNEAQLEKSRLLSDRFSAERPKGSFSTLEIQRTEQGDSAMYLCASSLAAQAPRYNEQFFGPGTRLTVL.

This clonotype was seen more than once but under ten times. The chain uses TRBV19 and TRBJ2-7; 7 nucleotides match TRBD2. The CDR3 is made up of 15 amino acids. V shed 1 base, J shed 6 bases, and the junction held 9 bases outside the gene matches. Germline values: CDR1 LNHDA, CDR2 SQIVND (reference sequence). CDR3 protein: CASSIGPGPGGEQYF. Written as DNA, the CDR3 is TGTGCCAGTAGTATAGGCCCTGGCCCGGGAGGCGAGCAGTACTTC.

In this sample, this clonotype turned up a few times. The chain combines TRBV7-9 with TRBJ2-7, with D possibly matching TRBD2 (5 bases). V dropped 4 bases and J dropped 6 bases, with 19 bases sitting between them. The length of the CDR3 is 15 residues. Per germline, CDR1 SEHNR and CDR2 FQNEAQ (reference sequence). Written as DNA, the CDR3 is TGTGCCAGCAGCTGGGGTAGAGACTACCACGGCGAGCAGTACTTC. It codes for CASSWGRDYHGEQYF.

J is TRBJ2-1 and V is TRBV6-2 or TRBV6-3, with 7 bases lining up with TRBD1. Unmatched junction bases numbered 3, after V lost 5 bases and J lost 8 bases. Per the germline V gene, CDR1 is MNHEY and CDR2 is SVGEGT. The CDR3 length is 12 residues. CDR3 sequence reads: CASSQQGHEQFF. CDR3 in DNA: TGTGCCAGCAGTCAACAGGGGCATGAGCAGTTCTTC.

The rearrangement links TRBV19 to TRBJ2-1, with TRBD1 identical over 8 bases. The germline gives CDR1 LNHDA, CDR2 SQIVND (reference sequence). This CDR3 region has 14 residues. With V trimmed by 7 bases and J by 7 bases, 9 bases remained unmatched. The CDR3 region has the DNA TGTGCCAGTACCCGGACAGGGTTGATGAATGAGCAGTTCTTC. Amino acids: CASTRTGLMNEQFF.

This clonotype was observed at least ten times. The CDR3 reads CSVELAGGTDTQYF. Written as DNA, the CDR3 is TGCAGCGTTGAGCTAGCGGGAGGCACAGATACGCAGTATTTT. The gene calls are TRBV29-1 and TRBJ2-3; 10 bases fit TRBD2. This CDR3 has 14 residues. The ends lost 3 bases at V and 1 base at J; junction bases unmatched: 1. Germline V gene sequence: CDR1 SQVTM, CDR2 ANQGSEA.

This clonotype has more than one count but fewer than ten. This chain's CDR3 is CASREVGREETQYF. CDR3 bases: TGTGCCAGTCGCGAGGTTGGCAGGGAGGAGACCCAGTACTTC. The V call is TRBV19, the J call TRBJ2-5; tentatively, D is TRBD1 or TRBD2 (5 bases each). Germline V gene sequence: CDR1 LNHDA, CDR2 SQIVND (reference sequence). The CDR3 contains 14 residues. Trimming left V 8 bases short and J 5 bases short, with 18 bases between.

J is TRBJ1-1 and V is TRBV4-3; D is undetermined. V was pared by 0 bases and J by 1 base, with 12 bases between. CDR1 and CDR2 (germline): LGHNA, YSLEER. The CDR3 is 16 amino acids. CDR3 sequence: CASSQERSGANTEAFF. The CDR3 bases are TGCGCCAGCAGCCAAGAGAGGTCAGGCGCGAACACTGAAGCTTTCTTT.

Points on this clonotype: The conserved phenylalanine or tryptophan normally closing the CDR3 is absent here, so this likely arose from a read error. V and J are TRBV29-1 and TRBJ2-3; no firm D call. CDR1 and CDR2 (germline): SQVTM, ANQGSEA. CDR3 length: 10 residues. CDR3 DNA: TGCAGAGTAGGATCGAATACGCAGTATATT. It specifies CRVGSNTQYI.

The V gene is TRBV7-9, the J gene TRBJ2-7; D may be TRBD2 (5 bases). The CDR3 covers 16 residues. With 3 bases removed from V and 1 base from J, the gap between germline ends came to 16 bases. Germline V gives CDR1 SEHNR, CDR2 FQNEAQ (reference sequence). This CDR3 is CASSFDSGSGSYEQYF. For the CDR3, the DNA is TGTGCCAGCAGCTTCGACTCGGGGAGCGGATCCTACGAGCAGTACTTC. The full variable domain, completed using reference TRBV7-9 and TRBJ2-7, is DTGVSQNPRHKITKRGQNVTFRCDPISEHNRLYWYRQTLGQGPEFLTYFQNEAQLEKSRLLSDRFSAERPKGSFSTLEIQRTEQGDSAMYLCASSFDSGSGSYEQYFGPGTRLTVT.

The V call is TRBV27, the J call TRBJ2-3; no clear D. V shed 5 bases and J shed 0 bases, with 12 bases lying between them. CDR1 and CDR2 (germline): MNHEY, SMNVEV (reference sequence). The CDR3 has 15 residues. The CDR3 sequence: CASSPHSPSTDTQYF. Here the CDR3 DNA reads TGTGCCAGCAGTCCCCACAGCCCTAGCACAGATACGCAGTATTTT.

The chain couples TRBV6-2 or TRBV6-3 to TRBJ1-1; D is ambiguous. This CDR3 spans 14 amino acids. V shed 2 bases and J shed 0 bases, with 7 bases lying between them. Germline V gives CDR1 MNHEY, CDR2 SVGEGT. Written as DNA, the CDR3 is TGTGCCAGCAGTTACGTGGAATTGAACACTGAAGCTTTCTTT. It translates to CASSYVELNTEAFF.

In regard to this clonotype: Being one base from a much bigger clone, this may be a read error. The chain has TRBV13 and TRBJ2-7; 7 bases are shared with TRBD1. This CDR3 is 15 amino acids long. CDR1 and CDR2 from the germline V gene are PRHDT and FYEKMQ (reference sequence). V lost 5 bases to trimming and J lost 5 bases; unmatched junction nucleotides: 12. The CDR3 reads CASSPGTASYHEQYF. The DNA of the CDR3 is TGTGCCAGCAGCCCGGGGACAGCTTCATACCACGAGCAGTACTTC.

This clonotype has ten or more counts. The rearrangement uses TRBV7-9 and TRBJ2-4; D remains unclear. Germline CDR1 is SEHNR and CDR2 is FQNEAQ (reference sequence). This CDR3 region has 12 residues. V was pared by 4 bases and J by 8 bases, with 9 bases between. The DNA for the CDR3 is TGTGCCAGCAGCTCCTCCGGGCACATTCAGTACTTC. The encoded protein is CASSSSGHIQYF.

This clonotype was counted ten times or more. The rearrangement joins TRBV5-6 to TRBJ1-1; TRBD1 might be the D (5 bases). V was shortened by 5 bases and J by 5 bases, with 16 bases between the two germline ends. CDR3 length: 14 amino acids. Looked up from germline, CDR1 is SGHDT and CDR2 is YYEEEE. The CDR3 region has the DNA TGTGCCAGCAGGCGGGTACCCGGGGGTACTGAAGCTTTCTTT. It specifies CASRRVPGGTEAFF.